A single sample is the source of the 22 T cell receptor beta chains below, sequenced in a study of cytomegalovirus exposure and HLA in healthy donors. Primers: 60 Vbeta forward and 13 Jbeta reverse. Only in-frame clones appear in the TCRdb table, and some are missing; sequencing was by immunoSEQ multiplex PCR. Altogether around 120,000 clones are present, roughly 80% being singletons, with the ten largest covering under 0.3%. The sample was PBMCs. These receptors came from a man in his fifties in good health and CMV-seronegative.

The CDR3 DNA sequence: TGCAGCGTAGCGGGGCCCTTTGGGGGCACTGAAGCTTTCTTT. It is translated as CSVAGPFGGTEAFF. The chain is built from TRBV29-1 and TRBJ1-1; weak D call: TRBD1 (5 bases). The CDR3 loop spans 14 amino acids. Trimming cost V 6 bases and J 4 bases, with 18 bases left between them. Germline-derived CDR1 and CDR2 are SQVTM and ANQGSEA.

The chain employs TRBV11-2 and TRBJ1-1; D unresolved. The germline gives CDR1 SGHAT, CDR2 FQNNGV. V was cut by 2 bases and J by 0 bases, with 4 bases left in between. The CDR3 extends over 13 amino acids. This CDR3 reads CASSLFMNTEAFF. The CDR3 region has the DNA TGTGCCAGCAGCTTATTCATGAACACTGAAGCTTTCTTT. Full variable domain (remainder filled in from reference TRBV11-2 and TRBJ1-1): EAGVAQSPRYKIIEKRQSVAFWCNPISGHATLYWYQQILGQGPKLLIQFQNNGVVDDSQLPKDRFSAERLKGVDSTLKIQPAKLEDSAVYLCASSLFMNTEAFFGQGTRLTVV.

This rearrangement joins TRBV19 to TRBJ2-6; TRBD2 aligns across 8 bases. Germline lookup yields CDR1 LNHDA and CDR2 SQIVND (reference sequence). The V gene end was trimmed by 11 bases and the J gene end by 0 bases; junction bases not matched to a gene: 15. The CDR3 loop spans 18 amino acids. CDR3 in DNA: TGTGCCTCTTACCATAGGGGAGCGGGGGTCTCTGGGGCCAACGTCCTGACTTTC. It encodes CASYHRGAGVSGANVLTF.

J is TRBJ2-2 and V is TRBV7-3; the match to TRBD1 covers 9 bases. Looked up from germline, CDR1 is SGHTA and CDR2 is FQGTGA. The V and J ends lost 0 bases and 5 bases, in that order; junction bases with no gene match: 4. The CDR3 has 16 residues. CDR3 sequence reads: CASSLTGGTGTGELFF. CDR3 DNA sequence: TGTGCCAGCAGCTTAACGGGAGGGACAGGGACCGGGGAGCTGTTTTTT.

The CDR3 coding sequence is TGTGCCAGCAGTGAAGCGCTCGCGGGGGGGATTAATGAGCAGTTCTTC. Translation: CASSEALAGGINEQFF. The chain employs TRBV6-1 and TRBJ2-1; 9 bases fit TRBD2. With V trimmed by 0 bases and J by 7 bases, 7 bases remained unmatched. This CDR3 has 16 amino acids. Germline V gene data show CDR1 as MNHNS and CDR2 as SASEGT.

This clone was counted a few times. The chain links TRBV7-2 to TRBJ2-7, with a possible D match to TRBD2 (5 bases). Trimming removed 3 bases at V and 1 base at J, with 7 bases between. Germline assignment: CDR1 SGHTA and CDR2 FQGNSA. This CDR3 comprises 13 residues. Here the CDR3 reads CASSLEVSYEQYF. The CDR3 DNA sequence: TGTGCCAGCAGCTTGGAGGTTTCCTACGAGCAGTACTTC.

This clone was seen only once. V usage is TRBV27 and J usage is TRBJ2-7; 9 bases are a match to TRBD2. This CDR3 comprises 17 residues. CDR1 is MNHEY and CDR2 is SMNVEV in the germline V gene (reference sequence). With 7 bases clipped from V and 2 bases from J, the junction kept 15 bases outside the gene matches. Written as DNA, the CDR3 is TGTGCCAGCAAACTTACCCAACTAGCGGGTCCACCCTACGAGCAGTACTTC. This translates into CASKLTQLAGPPYEQYF.

J is TRBJ1-1 and V is TRBV5-1, with TRBD1 matching 9 bases. Trimming took 4 bases from V and 1 from J; bases not matched to a gene: 5. Germline assignment: CDR1 SGHRS and CDR2 YFSETQ. This CDR3 is built from 15 residues. CDR3 residues: CASSIRQGENTEAFF. CDR3 nucleotides: TGCGCCAGCAGCATCAGACAGGGGGAGAACACTGAAGCTTTCTTT.

The V and J genes are TRBV4-3 and TRBJ2-7, with D tentatively TRBD1 (6 bases). V lost 3 bases and J 3 bases, leaving 15 bases between the germline ends. The CDR3 contains 15 residues. CDR1 and CDR2 (germline): LGHNA, YSLEER. The CDR3: CASSQRATGRYEQYF. CDR3 nucleotides: TGCGCCAGCAGCCAGCGAGCAACAGGGCGCTACGAGCAGTACTTC.

The chain recombines TRBV9 with TRBJ2-1; TRBD2 aligns across 7 bases. CDR3 size: 17 residues. Germline V gene lookup returns CDR1 SGDLS and CDR2 YYNGEE. Unmatched junction bases numbered 13, after V lost 3 bases and J lost 4 bases. CDR3 coding DNA: TGTGCCAGCAGCGCTTCAGCCCGGCGGGAGATATACAATGAGCAGTTCTTC. Its protein product is CASSASARREIYNEQFF.

V usage is TRBV6-5 and J usage is TRBJ1-3; 9 bases align to TRBD1. CDR3 length equals 13 residues. V lost 6 bases to trimming and J lost 4 bases; unmatched junction nucleotides: 1. CDR1 and CDR2 from the germline V gene are MNHEY and SVGAGI. CDR3 protein: CASRGTGGNTIYF. The CDR3 DNA is TGTGCCAGCAGGGGGACAGGGGGAAACACCATATATTTT.

This clone was seen just once. The CDR3 DNA is TGTGCCAGCAGCGTATCCCCCCCACTCCAAACCCTCACCGGGGAGCTGTTTTTT. Translating it yields CASSVSPPLQTLTGELFF. This chain connects TRBV9 to TRBJ2-2; D gene unclear. The CDR3 is 18 residues long. CDR1 is SGDLS, CDR2 YYNGEE, per germline. The ends were cut back, 1 base at V and 4 bases at J, with 20 bases in the middle.

This sequence joins TRBV6-5 and TRBJ1-2; TRBD1 aligns across 7 bases. The V gene's germline CDR1 is MNHEY and CDR2 SVGAGI. The CDR3 covers 15 residues. V lost 5 bases to trimming and J lost 0 bases; unmatched junction nucleotides: 6. The CDR3 spells CASSPTGDSNYGYTF. CDR3 nucleotide sequence: TGTGCCAGCAGTCCTACAGGGGATTCTAACTATGGCTACACCTTC.

Here the CDR3 DNA reads TGTGCCAGCAGTGAAGAACTACGGGGGTGGGATGAGCAGTTCTTC. Translating it yields CASSEELRGWDEQFF. This rearrangement joins TRBV6-1 to TRBJ2-1, with D possibly being TRBD2 (6 bases). The CDR3 has 15 amino acids. Per germline, CDR1 MNHNS and CDR2 SASEGT. Trimming took off 1 base at V and 8 bases at J, with 15 bases between the two ends.

In its sample, this clone was seen a few times. The chain joins TRBV6-5 to TRBJ2-1, with a possible D match to TRBD2 (5 bases). The germline CDR1 and CDR2 sequences are MNHEY and SVGAGI. V was shortened by 3 bases and J by 2 bases, with 11 bases between the two germline ends. CDR3 length equals 15 residues. Here the CDR3 reads CASSYGSLPYNEQFF. In DNA, the CDR3 is TGTGCCAGCAGTTATGGGAGTCTCCCCTACAATGAGCAGTTCTTC.

This rearrangement joins TRBV29-1 to TRBJ2-2; 8 bases line up with TRBD2. The CDR3 sequence is 14 residues long. Losses at the gene ends were 3 bases for V and 5 bases for J; bases not matched to a gene: 5. Germline CDR1 is SQVTM and CDR2 is ANQGSEA. The CDR3 is CSVEGTRATGELFF. The CDR3 DNA sequence: TGCAGCGTTGAGGGGACTAGGGCAACCGGGGAGCTGTTTTTT.

The chain links TRBV19 to TRBJ2-1, with 13 nucleotides matching TRBD2. This CDR3 is built from 17 residues. CDR1 is LNHDA, CDR2 SQIVND, per germline (reference sequence). V gave up 4 bases and J gave up 5 bases; unmatched junction bases: 8. The CDR3 loop reads CASSKTSGGARDNEQFF. In DNA form, the CDR3 reads TGTGCCAGTAGTAAAACTAGCGGGGGGGCCCGGGACAATGAGCAGTTCTTC.

The genes are TRBV27 and TRBJ2-1; 7 bases match TRBD2. CDR3 length equals 16 residues. CDR1 MNHEY and CDR2 SMNVEV come from the germline V gene (reference sequence). With 7 bases clipped from V and 2 bases from J, the junction kept 11 bases outside the gene matches. CDR3 in DNA: TGTGCCAGCACCCTACTCCCACTAGCGACCTACAATGAGCAGTTCTTC. Translation: CASTLLPLATYNEQFF.

The CDR3 reads CASSLEGQGYTGELFF. CDR3 nucleotides: TGCGCCAGCAGCCTCGAGGGACAGGGCTACACCGGGGAGCTGTTTTTT. The V gene is TRBV5-1, the J gene TRBJ2-2; 9 bases line up with TRBD1. The CDR3 extends over 16 amino acids. Germline CDR1 and CDR2: SGHRS and YFSETQ. The V segment lost 4 bases and the J segment 3 bases; nucleotides outside the gene matches: 7.

The chain joins TRBV7-2 to TRBJ2-5; D perhaps matches TRBD2 (6 bases). Germline CDR1 and CDR2: SGHTA and FQGNSA. V was trimmed by 1 base and J by 1 base, leaving 16 bases between them. The CDR3 spans 17 residues. The CDR3 here is CASSLVSRRVLQETQYF. The CDR3 DNA sequence: TGTGCCAGCAGCTTAGTTTCGCGGAGGGTCCTCCAAGAGACCCAGTACTTC. Combining the CDR3 with reference TRBV7-2 and TRBJ2-5 gives the whole variable domain GAGVSQSPSNKVTEKGKDVELRCDPISGHTALYWYRQSLGQGLEFLIYFQGNSAPDKSGLPSDRFSAERTGGSVSTLTIQRTQQEDSAVYLCASSLVSRRVLQETQYFGPGTRLLVL.

The chain employs TRBV21-1 and TRBJ2-2; TRBD1, the table's D call, was not compared with the DNA. TRBV21-1 has pseudogene status. The CDR3 extends over 15 amino acids. CDR3 sequence (DNA): TGTGCCAGCAGCACCCAAACAGGGGACACCGGGGAGCTGTTTTTT. Translation: CASSTQTGDTGELFF.

V and J are TRBV19 and TRBJ2-7, with 11 nucleotides matching TRBD2. CDR1 and CDR2 from the germline V gene are LNHDA and SQIVND (reference sequence). This CDR3 contains 14 residues. J was trimmed by 5 bases and V by 0 bases; bases with no gene match: 0. The CDR3 is CASSIDSGRDEQYF. The CDR3 DNA is TGTGCCAGTAGTATAGATAGCGGGAGGGACGAGCAGTACTTC.